A single sample gave rise to the 14 T cell receptor beta chains below, sequenced in a study of post-analysis software for immune sequencing data. Notes on the study in general: With TRBV5-6, TRBV5-1 and TRBV20-1 included, 5 or 6 TRBV segments were more frequent in patients than in controls.

Incorporated into the TCR beta cDNA libraries were unique molecular identifiers, which served to reduce PCR and sequencing biases. TCRdb re-called the PCR reads with MiXCR, one entry per CDR3 protein. The sample includes approximately 570,000 distinct CDR3 sequences, 40% to 50% of them seen just once. Their antigen targets remain unknown. The material sequenced was blood. The receptors shown here come from a girl aged 10 to 17 with multiple sclerosis.

In nucleotides, the CDR3 is TGCGCCAGCAGTGAGTCGGCGGGACGCGGCGAGCAGTACTTC. Translating gives CASSESAGRGEQYF. This chain links TRBV10-1 with TRBJ2-7; D possibly corresponds to TRBD2 (6 bases). This CDR3 region has 14 residues. CDR1 and CDR2 (germline): WNHNN, SYGVQD (reference sequence). The V gene lost 0 bases and the J gene lost 6 bases, with 12 bases spanning the gap.

V usage is TRBV7-2 and J usage is TRBJ2-1; 9 nucleotides align to TRBD1. Germline lookup yields CDR1 SGHTA and CDR2 FQGNSA. The CDR3 consists of 12 residues. V was clipped by 3 bases and J by 14 bases; unmatched bases: 5. Written as DNA, the CDR3 is TGTGCCAGCAGCTTTACCGGGACAGGGAAGTTCTTC. Its protein product is CASSFTGTGKFF.

This clonotype has more than one count but fewer than ten. This chain joins TRBV7-9 and TRBJ2-4; D might be TRBD1 or TRBD2, each matching 6 bases. The DNA end favors TRBJ2-7, so the J call may be wrong. The CDR3 has 14 residues. CDR1 is SEHNR, CDR2 FQNEAQ, per germline (reference sequence). The CDR3 sequence is CASSLEGGRYEQYF. CDR3 sequence (DNA): TGTGCCAGCAGCTTAGAGGGGGGCCGATACGAGCAGTACTTC.

This clonotype showed up just once. The chain employs TRBV20-1 and TRBJ1-5; D remains unclear. CDR3 length: 13 amino acids. Between the trimmed V and J ends, which lost 0 bases and 3 bases, there was a span of 6 bases. Germline-derived CDR1 and CDR2 are DFQATT and SNEGSKA (reference sequence). The CDR3 sequence: CSARDGTNQPQHF. The CDR3 nucleotides are TGCAGTGCTAGAGACGGAACCAATCAGCCCCAGCATTTT.

This clonotype has a handful of counts. The CDR3 region is CASSVPTSGSPYEQYF. The CDR3 DNA reads as TGCGCCAGCAGCGTACCGACTAGCGGGAGCCCCTACGAGCAGTACTTC. The gene calls are TRBV5-1 and TRBJ2-7; TRBD2 matches at 12 bases. V shed 4 bases and J 2 bases; nucleotides not matched to a gene: 7. The CDR3 has 16 residues. Germline values: CDR1 SGHRS, CDR2 YFSETQ.

V and J are TRBV5-6 and TRBJ2-3; no clear D gene. This CDR3 contains 13 residues. V dropped 5 bases and J dropped 2 bases, with 9 bases sitting between them. CDR1 is SGHDT and CDR2 is YYEEEE in the germline V gene. CDR3 nucleotide sequence: TGTGCCAGCAGTTACGACCCCACAGATACGCAGTATTTT. Translating it yields CASSYDPTDTQYF.

The V call is TRBV12-3 or TRBV12-4, the J call TRBJ2-5, with D perhaps TRBD2 (5 bases). Trimming took 6 bases from V and 2 from J, leaving 13 bases between them. This CDR3 is built from 14 residues. The CDR3 loop is CASRSSGNQETQYF. CDR3 in DNA: TGTGCCAGCAGGTCATCCGGGAATCAAGAGACCCAGTACTTC.

The V and J genes are TRBV5-1 and TRBJ2-4; 8 positions match TRBD1. The CDR3 contains 14 residues. Unmatched junction bases numbered 5, after V lost 4 bases and J lost 5 bases. The germline gives CDR1 SGHRS, CDR2 YFSETQ. CDR3 sequence reads: CASSTGQGENIQYF. The CDR3 region has the DNA TGCGCCAGCAGCACCGGACAGGGCGAAAACATTCAGTACTTC.

The CDR3 sequence: CASKRQGANEKLFF. Written as DNA, the CDR3 is TGTGCCAGCAAAAGACAGGGTGCTAATGAAAAACTGTTTTTT. The genes are TRBV6-5 and TRBJ1-4; 7 bases align to TRBD1. The trim removed 7 bases at V and 3 bases at J, leaving 5 bases unmatched. This CDR3 is built from 14 residues. Looked up from germline, CDR1 is MNHEY and CDR2 is SVGAGI.

There are a few counts of this clonotype. The chain employs TRBV29-1 and TRBJ2-5; the D gene could be TRBD1 or TRBD2 (5 bases each). The length of the CDR3 is 15 residues. Looked up from germline, CDR1 is SQVTM and CDR2 is ANQGSEA. Trimming removed 7 bases from V and 4 bases from J, with 22 bases in between. CDR3 coding DNA: TGCAGCGCCTCCCCGGCGGGCCAGGGTCGAGAGACCCAGTACTTC. Translated, it gives CSASPAGQGRETQYF.

This clonotype was seen only once. This chain links TRBV7-2 with TRBJ1-2, with D possibly being TRBD1 (6 bases). Trimming pared 1 base from V and 6 bases from J, leaving 12 bases between. Germline CDR1 SGHTA, CDR2 FQGNSA. CDR3 length: 14 residues. As DNA, the CDR3 is TGTGCCAGCAGCTTAGTGGCGGGGGCGGATGGCTACACCTTC. Protein product: CASSLVAGADGYTF.

This clonotype was seen only once. This sequence joins TRBV6-2 or TRBV6-3 and TRBJ1-2, with D uncertain. The germline CDR1 and CDR2 sequences are MNHEY and SVGEGT. With 2 bases removed from V and 6 bases from J, the gap between germline ends came to 16 bases. The CDR3 runs to 15 residues. The CDR3 region is CASSYEPLARDGYTF. CDR3 nucleotide sequence: TGTGCCAGCAGTTACGAACCTCTCGCAAGGGATGGCTACACCTTC.

This clonotype was counted only a few times. V usage is TRBV10-3 and J usage is TRBJ2-7; no firm D call. V shed 0 bases and J shed 1 base, with 7 bases lying between them. Germline CDR1 and CDR2: ENHRY and SYGVKD. This CDR3 spans 14 amino acids. The CDR3 spells CAISESDGSYEQYF. CDR3 in DNA: TGTGCCATCAGTGAGTCCGACGGATCCTACGAGCAGTACTTC.

The sample holds a few counts of this clonotype. The CDR3 nucleotides are TGTGCCAGCAGCTTAGGGAGCGGGGGGGCCGTTCTCGAGACCCAGTACTTC. The encoded protein is CASSLGSGGAVLETQYF. The chain combines TRBV7-2 with TRBJ2-7; 10 positions match TRBD2. The J call may not be correct, given that the DNA end is closer to TRBJ2-5. The CDR3 loop spans 17 amino acids. Germline values: CDR1 SGHTA, CDR2 FQGNSA.